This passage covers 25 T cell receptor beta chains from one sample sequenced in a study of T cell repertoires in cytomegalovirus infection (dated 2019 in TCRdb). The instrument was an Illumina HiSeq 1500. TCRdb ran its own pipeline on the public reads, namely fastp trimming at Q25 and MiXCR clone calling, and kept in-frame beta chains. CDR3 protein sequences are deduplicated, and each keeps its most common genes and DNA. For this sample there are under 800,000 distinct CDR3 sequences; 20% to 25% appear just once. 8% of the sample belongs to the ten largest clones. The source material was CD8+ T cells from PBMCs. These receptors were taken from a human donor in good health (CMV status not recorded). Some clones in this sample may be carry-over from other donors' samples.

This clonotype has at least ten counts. CDR3 coding DNA: TGTGCCAGCAGCTCGGGACAGGGAGCCGCGGACACCATATATTTT. Its protein is CASSSGQGAADTIYF. The chain recombines TRBV7-8 with TRBJ1-3; 9 bases agree with TRBD1. The germline CDR1 and CDR2 sequences are SGHVS and FQNEAQ. V lost 4 bases and J lost 8; bases outside the gene matches: 9. There are 15 residues in the CDR3. Supplemented by reference TRBV7-8 and TRBJ1-3, the full variable domain reads GAGVSQSPRYKVAKRGQDVALRCDPISGHVSLFWYQQALGQGPEFLTYFQNEAQLDKSGLPSDRFFAERPEGSVSTLKIQRTQQEDSAVYLCASSSGQGAADTIYFGEGSWLTVV.

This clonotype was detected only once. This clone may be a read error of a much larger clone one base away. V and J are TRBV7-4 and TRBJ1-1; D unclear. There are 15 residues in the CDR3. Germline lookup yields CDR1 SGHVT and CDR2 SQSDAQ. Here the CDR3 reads CANSLGRTEKRSAFF. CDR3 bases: TGTGCCAACAGCTTAGGAAGAACAGAGAAAAGGTCCGCTTTCTTT.

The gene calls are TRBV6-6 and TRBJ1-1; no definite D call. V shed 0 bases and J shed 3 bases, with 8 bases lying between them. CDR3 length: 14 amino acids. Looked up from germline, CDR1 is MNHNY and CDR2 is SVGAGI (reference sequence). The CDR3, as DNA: TGTGCCAGCAGTTACTCTGAAGGCGACACTGAAGCTTTCTTT. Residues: CASSYSEGDTEAFF.

The CDR3 region is CASSYPAEETQYF. The CDR3 nucleotides read TGTGCCAGCAGCTACCCGGCCGAAGAGACCCAGTACTTC. The gene calls are TRBV13 and TRBJ2-5; D unresolved. The CDR3 loop spans 13 amino acids. With 4 bases removed from V and 3 bases from J, the gap between germline ends came to 9 bases. The germline V gene encodes CDR1 PRHDT and CDR2 FYEKMQ (reference sequence).

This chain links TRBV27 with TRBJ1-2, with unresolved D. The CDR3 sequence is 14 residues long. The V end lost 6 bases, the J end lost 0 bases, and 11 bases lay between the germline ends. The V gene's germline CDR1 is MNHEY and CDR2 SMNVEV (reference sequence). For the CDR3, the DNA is TGTGCCAGCAGCTGGGCAGCCACTAACTATGGCTACACCTTC. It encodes CASSWAATNYGYTF.

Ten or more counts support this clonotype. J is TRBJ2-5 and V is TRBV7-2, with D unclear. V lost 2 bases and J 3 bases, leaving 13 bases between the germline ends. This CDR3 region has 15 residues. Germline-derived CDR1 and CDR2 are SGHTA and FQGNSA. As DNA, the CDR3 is TGTGCCAGCAGCTTATACTCCTCAGCTGAAGAGACCCAGTACTTC. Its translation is CASSLYSSAEETQYF.

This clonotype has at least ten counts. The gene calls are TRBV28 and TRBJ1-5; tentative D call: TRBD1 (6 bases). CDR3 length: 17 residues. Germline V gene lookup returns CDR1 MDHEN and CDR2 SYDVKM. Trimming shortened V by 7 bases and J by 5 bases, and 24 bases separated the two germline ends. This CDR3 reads CASISWTQGRGDQPQHF. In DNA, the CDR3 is TGTGCCAGCATAAGCTGGACTCAGGGGAGGGGAGATCAGCCCCAGCATTTT.

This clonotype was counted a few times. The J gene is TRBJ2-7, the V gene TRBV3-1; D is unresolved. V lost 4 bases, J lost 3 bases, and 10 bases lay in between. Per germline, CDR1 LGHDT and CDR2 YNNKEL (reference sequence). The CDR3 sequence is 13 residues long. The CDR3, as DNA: TGTGCCAGCAGCCCCCATCCTAGCTACGAGCAGTACTTC. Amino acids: CASSPHPSYEQYF.

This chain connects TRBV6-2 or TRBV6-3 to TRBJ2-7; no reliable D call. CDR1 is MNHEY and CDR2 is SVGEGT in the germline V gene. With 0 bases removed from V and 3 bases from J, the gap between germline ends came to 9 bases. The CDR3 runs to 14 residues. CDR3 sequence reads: CASSYSAGNYEQYV. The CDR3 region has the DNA TGTGCCAGCAGTTACTCGGCAGGCAACTACGAGCAGTACGTC.

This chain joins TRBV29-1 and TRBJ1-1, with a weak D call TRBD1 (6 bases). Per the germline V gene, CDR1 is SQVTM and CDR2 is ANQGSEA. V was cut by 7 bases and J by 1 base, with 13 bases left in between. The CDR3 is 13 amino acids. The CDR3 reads CSGSRDKNTEAFF. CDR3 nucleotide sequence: TGCAGCGGAAGTAGGGACAAGAACACTGAAGCTTTCTTT.

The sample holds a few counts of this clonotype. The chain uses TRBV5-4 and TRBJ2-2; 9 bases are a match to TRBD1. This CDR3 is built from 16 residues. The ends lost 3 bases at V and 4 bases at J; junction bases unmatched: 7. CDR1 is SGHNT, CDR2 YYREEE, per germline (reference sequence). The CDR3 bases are TGTGCCAGCAGCTGGGGGGACAGGGACGGCACCGGGGAGCTGTTTTTT. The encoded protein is CASSWGDRDGTGELFF. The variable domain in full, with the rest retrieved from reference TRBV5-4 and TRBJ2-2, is ETGVTQSPTHLIKTRGQQVTLRCSSQSGHNTVSWYQQALGQGPQFIFQYYREEENGRGNFPPRFSGLQFPNYSSELNVNALELDDSALYLCASSWGDRDGTGELFFGEGSRLTVL.

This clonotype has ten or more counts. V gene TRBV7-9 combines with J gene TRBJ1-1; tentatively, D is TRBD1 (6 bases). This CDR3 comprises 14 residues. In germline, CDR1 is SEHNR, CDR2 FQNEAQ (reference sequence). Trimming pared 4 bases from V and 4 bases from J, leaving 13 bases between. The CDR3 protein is CASSSPGESTEAFF. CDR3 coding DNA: TGTGCCAGCAGCTCCCCAGGGGAATCCACTGAAGCTTTCTTT.

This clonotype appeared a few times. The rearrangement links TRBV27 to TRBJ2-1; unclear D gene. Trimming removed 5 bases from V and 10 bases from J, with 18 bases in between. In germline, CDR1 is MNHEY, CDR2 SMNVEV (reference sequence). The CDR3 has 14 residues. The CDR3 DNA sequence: TGTGCCAGCAGTCTATTGCAAGCCCAGGAAGAGCAGTTCTTC. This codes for CASSLLQAQEEQFF.

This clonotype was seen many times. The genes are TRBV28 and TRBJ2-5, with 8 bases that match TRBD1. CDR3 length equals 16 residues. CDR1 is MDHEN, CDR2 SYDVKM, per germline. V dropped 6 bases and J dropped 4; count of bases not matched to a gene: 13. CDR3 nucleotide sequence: TGTGCCAGCAGCCTATATTTGACAGGGGTAGGAGAGACCCAGTACTTC. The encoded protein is CASSLYLTGVGETQYF.

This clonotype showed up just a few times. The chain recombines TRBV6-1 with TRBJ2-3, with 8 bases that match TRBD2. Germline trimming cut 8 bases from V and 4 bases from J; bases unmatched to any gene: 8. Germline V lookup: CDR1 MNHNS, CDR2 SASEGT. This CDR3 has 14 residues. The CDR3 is CASADSGGSDTQYF. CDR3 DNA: TGTGCCAGCGCTGACAGCGGGGGATCAGATACGCAGTATTTT.

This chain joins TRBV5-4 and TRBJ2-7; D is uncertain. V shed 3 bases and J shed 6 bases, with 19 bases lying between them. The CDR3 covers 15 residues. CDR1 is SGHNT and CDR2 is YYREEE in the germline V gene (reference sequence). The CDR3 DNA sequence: TGTGCCAGCAGCTCCCACGGTGGTGACCCGGGCGAGCAGTACTTC. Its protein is CASSSHGGDPGEQYF.

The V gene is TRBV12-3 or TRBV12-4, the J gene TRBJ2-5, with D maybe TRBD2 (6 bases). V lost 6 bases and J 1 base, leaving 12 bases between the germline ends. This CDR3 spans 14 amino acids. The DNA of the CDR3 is TGTGCCAGCAGACCCCTGGGGGGCCAAGAGACCCAGTACTTC. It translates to CASRPLGGQETQYF.

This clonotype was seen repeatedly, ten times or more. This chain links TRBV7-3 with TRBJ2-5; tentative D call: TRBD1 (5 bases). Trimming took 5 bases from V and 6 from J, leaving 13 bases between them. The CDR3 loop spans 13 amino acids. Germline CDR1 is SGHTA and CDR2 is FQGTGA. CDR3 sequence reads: CASSDIAGKTQYF. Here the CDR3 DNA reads TGTGCCAGCAGCGATATTGCAGGGAAGACCCAGTACTTC. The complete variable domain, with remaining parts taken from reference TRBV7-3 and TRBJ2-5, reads GAGVSQTPSNKVTEKGKYVELRCDPISGHTALYWYRQSLGQGPEFLIYFQGTGAADDSGLPNDRFFAVRPEGSVSTLKIQRTERGDSAVYLCASSDIAGKTQYFGPGTRLLVL.

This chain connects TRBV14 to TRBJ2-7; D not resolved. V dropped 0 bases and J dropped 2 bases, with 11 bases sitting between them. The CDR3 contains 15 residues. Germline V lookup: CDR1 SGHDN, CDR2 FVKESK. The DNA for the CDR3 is TGTGCCAGCAGCCAAGAAAAGGACCCACCCTACGAGCAGTACTTC. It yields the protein CASSQEKDPPYEQYF.

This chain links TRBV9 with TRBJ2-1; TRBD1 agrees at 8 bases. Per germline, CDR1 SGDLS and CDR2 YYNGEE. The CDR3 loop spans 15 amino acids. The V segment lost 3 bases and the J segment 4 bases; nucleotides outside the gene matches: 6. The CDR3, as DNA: TGTGCCAGCAGCGCATGGACAGGGTATTACAATGAGCAGTTCTTC. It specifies CASSAWTGYYNEQFF.

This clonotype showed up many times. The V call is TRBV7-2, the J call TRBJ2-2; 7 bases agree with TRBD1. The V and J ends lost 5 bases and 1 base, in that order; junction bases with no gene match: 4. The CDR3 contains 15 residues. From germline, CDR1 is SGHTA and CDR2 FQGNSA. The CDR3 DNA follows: TGTGCCAGCAGCCCCTGGACAGGGAACACCGGGGAGCTGTTTTTT. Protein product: CASSPWTGNTGELFF.

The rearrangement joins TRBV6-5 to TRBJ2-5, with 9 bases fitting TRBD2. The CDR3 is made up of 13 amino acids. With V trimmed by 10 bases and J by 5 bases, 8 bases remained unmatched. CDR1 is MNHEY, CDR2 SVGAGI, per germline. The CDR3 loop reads CATLGLALETQYF. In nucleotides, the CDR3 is TGTGCCACCTTGGGACTAGCTTTGGAGACCCAGTACTTC.

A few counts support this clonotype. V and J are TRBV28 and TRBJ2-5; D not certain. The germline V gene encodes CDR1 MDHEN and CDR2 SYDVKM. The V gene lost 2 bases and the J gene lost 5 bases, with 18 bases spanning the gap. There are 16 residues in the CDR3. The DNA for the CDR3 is TGTGCCAGCAGTTTAGTGGGAAGACCCCAAGCGGAGACCCAGTACTTC. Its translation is CASSLVGRPQAETQYF. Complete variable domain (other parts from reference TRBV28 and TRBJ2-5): DVKVTQSSRYLVKRTGEKVFLECVQDMDHENMFWYRQDPGLGLRLIYFSYDVKMKEKGDIPEGYSVSREKKERFSLILESASTNQTSMYLCASSLVGRPQAETQYFGPGTRLLVL.

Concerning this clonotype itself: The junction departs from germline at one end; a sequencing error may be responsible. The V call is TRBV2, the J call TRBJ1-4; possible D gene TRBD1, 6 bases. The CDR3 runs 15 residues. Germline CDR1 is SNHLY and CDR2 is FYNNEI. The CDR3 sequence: CVSRGRIATNEKLFF. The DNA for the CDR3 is TGTGTCAGCAGGGGACGGATTGCAACTAATGAAAAACTGTTTTTT.

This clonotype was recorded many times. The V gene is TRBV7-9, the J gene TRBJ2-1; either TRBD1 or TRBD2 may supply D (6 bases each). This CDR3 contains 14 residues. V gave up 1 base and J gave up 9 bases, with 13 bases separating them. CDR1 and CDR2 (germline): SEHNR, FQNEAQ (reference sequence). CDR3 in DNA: TGTGCCAGCAGCTTAGTGGGGGGCTCGGGTGAGCAGTTCTTC. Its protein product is CASSLVGGSGEQFF.